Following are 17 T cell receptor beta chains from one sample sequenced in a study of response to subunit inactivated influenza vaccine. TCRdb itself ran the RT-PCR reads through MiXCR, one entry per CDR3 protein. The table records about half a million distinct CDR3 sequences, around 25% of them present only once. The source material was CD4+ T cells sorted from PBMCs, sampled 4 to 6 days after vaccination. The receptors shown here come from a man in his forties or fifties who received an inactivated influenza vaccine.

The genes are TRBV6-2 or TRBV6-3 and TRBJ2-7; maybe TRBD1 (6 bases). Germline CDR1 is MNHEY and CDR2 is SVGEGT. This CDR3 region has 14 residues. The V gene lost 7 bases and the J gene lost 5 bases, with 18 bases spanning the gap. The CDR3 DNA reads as TGTGCCAGCACAAAACTTGACAGGCGAAACGAGCAGTACTTC. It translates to CASTKLDRRNEQYF.

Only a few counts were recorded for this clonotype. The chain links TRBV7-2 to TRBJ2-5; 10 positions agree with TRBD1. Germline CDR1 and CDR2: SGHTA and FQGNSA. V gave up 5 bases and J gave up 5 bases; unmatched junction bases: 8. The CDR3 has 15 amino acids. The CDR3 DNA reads TGTGCCAGCAGCCCCCGGACAGGGGGGTGGGAGACCCAGTACTTC. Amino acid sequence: CASSPRTGGWETQYF.

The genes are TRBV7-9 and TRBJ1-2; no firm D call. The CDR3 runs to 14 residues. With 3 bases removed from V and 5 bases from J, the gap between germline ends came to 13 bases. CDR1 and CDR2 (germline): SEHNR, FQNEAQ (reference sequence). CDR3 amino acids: CASSFAGVEYGYTF. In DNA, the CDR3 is TGTGCCAGCAGCTTTGCTGGGGTTGAGTATGGCTACACCTTC.

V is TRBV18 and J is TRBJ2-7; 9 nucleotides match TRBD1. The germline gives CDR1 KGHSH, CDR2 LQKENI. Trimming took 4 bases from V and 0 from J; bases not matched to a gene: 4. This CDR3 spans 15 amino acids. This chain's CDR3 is CASSHRDRVSYEQYF. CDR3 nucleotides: TGTGCCAGCTCACACCGGGACAGGGTCTCCTACGAGCAGTACTTC.

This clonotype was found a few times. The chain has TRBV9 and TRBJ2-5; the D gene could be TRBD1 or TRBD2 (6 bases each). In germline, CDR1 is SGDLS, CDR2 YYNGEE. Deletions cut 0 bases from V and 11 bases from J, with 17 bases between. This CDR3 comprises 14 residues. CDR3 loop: CASSVGPEQGLQYF. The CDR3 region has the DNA TGTGCCAGCAGCGTAGGTCCTGAACAGGGACTTCAGTACTTC.

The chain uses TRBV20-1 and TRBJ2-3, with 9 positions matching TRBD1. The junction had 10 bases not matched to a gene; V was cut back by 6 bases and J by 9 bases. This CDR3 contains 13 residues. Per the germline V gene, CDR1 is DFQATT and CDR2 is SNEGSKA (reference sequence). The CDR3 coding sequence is TGCAGTGCCCCGGGACAGGGCGACGGGACGCAGTATTTT. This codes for CSAPGQGDGTQYF.

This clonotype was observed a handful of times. CDR3 bases: TGTGCCAGCAGTTTAATTTCCCCGAATGAGCAGTTCTTC. Its translation is CASSLISPNEQFF. J is TRBJ2-1 and V is TRBV12-3 or TRBV12-4; D not certain. The CDR3 is made up of 13 amino acids. The V and J ends lost 2 bases and 7 bases respectively, with 9 bases between them.

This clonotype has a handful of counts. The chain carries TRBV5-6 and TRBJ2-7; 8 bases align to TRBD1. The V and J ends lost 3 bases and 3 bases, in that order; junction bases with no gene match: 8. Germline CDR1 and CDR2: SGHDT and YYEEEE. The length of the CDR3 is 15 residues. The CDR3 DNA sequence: TGTGCCAGCAGCTGGGGGGCCGGGACAGGCTACGAGCAGTACTTC. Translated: CASSWGAGTGYEQYF.

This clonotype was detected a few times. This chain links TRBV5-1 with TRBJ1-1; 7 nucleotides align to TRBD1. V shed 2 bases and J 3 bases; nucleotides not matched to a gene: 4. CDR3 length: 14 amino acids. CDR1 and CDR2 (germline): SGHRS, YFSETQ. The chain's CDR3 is CASSLQGRDTEAFF. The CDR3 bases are TGCGCCAGCAGCTTACAGGGGAGGGACACTGAAGCTTTCTTT. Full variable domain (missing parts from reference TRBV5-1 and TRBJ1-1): KAGVTQTPRYLIKTRGQQVTLSCSPISGHRSVSWYQQTPGQGLQFLFEYFSETQRNKGNFPGRFSGRQFSNSRSEMNVSTLELGDSALYLCASSLQGRDTEAFFGQGTRLTVV.

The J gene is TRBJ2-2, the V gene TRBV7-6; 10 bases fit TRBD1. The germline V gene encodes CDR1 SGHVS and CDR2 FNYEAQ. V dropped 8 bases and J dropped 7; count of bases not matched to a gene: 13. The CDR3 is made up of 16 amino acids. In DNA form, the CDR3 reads TGTGCCAGCCGTCTAGCCGGGACAGGGGTGATCGGGGAGCTGTTTTTT. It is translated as CASRLAGTGVIGELFF.

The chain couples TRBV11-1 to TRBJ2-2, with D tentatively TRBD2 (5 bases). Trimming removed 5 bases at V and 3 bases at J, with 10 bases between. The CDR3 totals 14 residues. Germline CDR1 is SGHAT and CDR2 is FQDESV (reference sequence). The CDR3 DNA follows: TGTGCCAGCAGCCCTGGACTCCACACCGGGGAGCTGTTTTTT. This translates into CASSPGLHTGELFF.

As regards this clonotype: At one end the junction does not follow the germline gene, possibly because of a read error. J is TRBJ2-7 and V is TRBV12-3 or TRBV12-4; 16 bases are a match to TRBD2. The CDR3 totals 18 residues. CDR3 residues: CAISPLPGTSGGAREQYF. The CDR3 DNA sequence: TGTGCCATCAGTCCCCTTCCCGGGACTAGCGGGGGGGCTCGCGAGCAGTACTTC.

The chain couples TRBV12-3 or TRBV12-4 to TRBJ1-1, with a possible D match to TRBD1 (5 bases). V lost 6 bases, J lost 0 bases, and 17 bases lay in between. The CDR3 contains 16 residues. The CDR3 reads CASRVSGVHMNTEAFF. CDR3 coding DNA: TGTGCCAGCAGAGTTTCGGGGGTTCATATGAACACTGAAGCTTTCTTT.

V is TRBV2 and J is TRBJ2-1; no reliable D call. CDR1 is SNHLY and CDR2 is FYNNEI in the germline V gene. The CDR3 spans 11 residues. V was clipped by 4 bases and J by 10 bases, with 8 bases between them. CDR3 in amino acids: CASSVTQEQFF. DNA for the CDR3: TGTGCCAGCAGTGTTACCCAGGAGCAGTTCTTC.

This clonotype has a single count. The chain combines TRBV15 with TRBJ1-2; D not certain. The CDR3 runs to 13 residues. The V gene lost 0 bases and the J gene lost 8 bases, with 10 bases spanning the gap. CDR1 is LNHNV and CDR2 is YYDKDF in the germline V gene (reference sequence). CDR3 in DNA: TGTGCCACCAGCAGAGATCGCGGGGAGGGCTACACCTTC. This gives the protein CATSRDRGEGYTF. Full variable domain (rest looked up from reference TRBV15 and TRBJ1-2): DAMVIQNPRYQVTQFGKPVTLSCSQTLNHNVMYWYQQKSSQAPKLLFHYYDKDFNNEADTPDNFQSRRPNTSFCFLDIRSPGLGDTAMYLCATSRDRGEGYTFGSGTRLTVV.

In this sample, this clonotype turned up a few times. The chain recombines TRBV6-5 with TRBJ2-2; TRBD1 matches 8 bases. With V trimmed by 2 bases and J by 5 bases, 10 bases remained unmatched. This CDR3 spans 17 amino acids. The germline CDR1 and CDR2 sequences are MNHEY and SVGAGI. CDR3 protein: CASSYVSGGLRTGELFF. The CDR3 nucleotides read TGTGCCAGCAGTTACGTCTCAGGGGGCCTGAGGACCGGGGAGCTGTTTTTT.

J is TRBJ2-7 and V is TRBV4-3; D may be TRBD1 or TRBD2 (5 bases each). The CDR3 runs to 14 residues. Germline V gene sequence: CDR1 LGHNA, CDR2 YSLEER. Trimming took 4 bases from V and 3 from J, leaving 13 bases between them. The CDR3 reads CASSPRAGNYEQYF. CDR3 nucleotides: TGCGCCAGCAGCCCGAGGGCAGGGAACTACGAGCAGTACTTC.